These T cell receptor beta chains were read from a single sample in a study of T-cell reconstitution after alpha-beta-depleted transplantation in children. TCRdb independently ran MiXCR on the PCR reads; one entry per CDR3 protein. Among over 200,000 distinct CDR3 sequences, roughly a tenth were seen once, and the ten largest hold 28%. The specimen was PBMCs, collected before TCRalphabeta/CD19-depleted stem cell transplant. These receptors were taken from a child under three years old with acute myeloid leukemia, due to receive a stem cell transplant. The CDR3 runs from the conserved cysteine through the conserved F or W. D genes are given only for firm matches. A row's size may be missing; if present it is once, few, many or a size class.

v_call	clone_size	j_call	d_call	cdr3_nt	cdr3_aa
TRBV2	few	TRBJ2-7	TRBD2	TGTGCCAGCAGGCCGGGACTAGCTGCCTACGAGCAGTACTTC	CASRPGLAAYEQYF
TRBV14	many	TRBJ2-3	-	TGTGCCAGCAGCCAAGGACTCCTCTTCACAGATACGCAGTATTTT	CASSQGLLFTDTQYF
TRBV7-2	many	TRBJ2-1	-	TGTGCCAGCAGCTTACAAGCTAGGCAGAATGAGCAGTTCTTC	CASSLQARQNEQFF
TRBV5-1	many	TRBJ1-6	-	TGCGCCAGCAGCTTGGACGGGCAGATTAATTCACCCCTCCACTTT	CASSLDGQINSPLHF
TRBV5-4	-	TRBJ2-3	TRBD1	TGTGCCAGCAGCTCGACGGACAGGGGGCCCACAGATACGCAGTATTTT	CASSSTDRGPTDTQYF
TRBV5-1	many	TRBJ2-1	TRBD2	TGCGCCAGCAGCTCCCTAGGACTAGAAAGAGGCAATGAGCAGTTCTTC	CASSSLGLERGNEQFF
TRBV29-1	many	TRBJ1-4	-	TGCAGCGTTCGGGGGCGGGCCCTTGAAAAACTGTTTTTT	CSVRGRALEKLFF
TRBV20-1	many	TRBJ1-3	-	TGCAGTGCTTCAGACAGTGGAGGAAACACCATATATTTT	CSASDSGGNTIYF
TRBV10-3	many	TRBJ2-3	TRBD2	TGTGCCATCAGTGATATAGGCGGGGGTACAGATACGCAGTATTTT	CAISDIGGGTDTQYF
TRBV6-1	-	TRBJ2-1	-	TGTGCCAGCAGCCCCAACCCGGCAGGGCGGCATGAGCAGTTCTTC	CASSPNPAGRHEQFF
TRBV12-3/TRBV12-4	many	TRBJ1-2	-	TGTGCCAGCAGTTTAGTGGGCTATGGCTACACCTTC	CASSLVGYGYTF
TRBV20-1	many	TRBJ2-1	-	TGCAGTGCCGGCCGAGGATCCTCACGCTACAATGAGCAGTTCTTC	CSAGRGSSRYNEQFF
TRBV5-1	many	TRBJ2-1	-	TGCGCCAGCAGTGGGGACCGGTCGTACAATGAGCAGTTCTTC	CASSGDRSYNEQFF
TRBV7-9	many	TRBJ2-1	TRBD2	TGTGCCAGCAGCTTCAGAGGGCAGCCCGGGGGGGGAGTGTTCTTC	CASSFRGQPGGGVFF
TRBV5-1	many	TRBJ1-1	-	TGCGCCAGCAGCTTGGCGGGTTCGGGCACTGAAGCTTTCTTT	CASSLAGSGTEAFF
TRBV5-1	few	TRBJ2-7	TRBD1	TGCGCCACCGCCCGGGACAGGGTTAGCGAGCAGTACTTC	CATARDRVSEQYF
TRBV29-1	many	TRBJ2-7	-	TGCAGCGTCGGAACCAATACAGGGAGGTACGAGCAGTACTTC	CSVGTNTGRYEQYF
TRBV7-9	many	TRBJ1-1	-	TGTGCCAGCAGCCGCCCCCTCGGGATGACAGCTAACACTGAAGCTTTCTTT	CASSRPLGMTANTEAFF
TRBV7-2	many	TRBJ2-7	TRBD1	TGTGCCAGCAGCTTAGCCGGGACAGGGGGGTACGAGCAGTACTTC	CASSLAGTGGYEQYF
TRBV29-1	many	TRBJ1-1	TRBD1	TGCAGCTCTTGGGGACAGAAAACTTACACTGAAGCTTTCTTT	CSSWGQKTYTEAFF
TRBV12-3/TRBV12-4	many	TRBJ1-2	-	TGTGCCAGCAGTTTAGGAGGAGGGCGCGGCTACACCTTC	CASSLGGGRGYTF
TRBV5-1	many	TRBJ2-7	TRBD2	TGCGCCAGCAGCCCAGGGGCGGGAGGGACCTACGAGCAGTACTTC	CASSPGAGGTYEQYF
TRBV7-2	many	TRBJ1-5	-	TGTGCCAGCAGCCGGGGACAACAGCCCCAGCATTTT	CASSRGQQPQHF
TRBV12-3/TRBV12-4	many	TRBJ2-7	TRBD1	TGTGCCAGCAGTCCTATCCCGGGACAGGCCGCCTACGAGCAGTACTTC	CASSPIPGQAAYEQYF
TRBV2	-	TRBJ2-7	TRBD2	TGTGCCAGCAGTGAAAGGCTAGCGGGCTCCTACGAGCAGTACTTC	CASSERLAGSYEQYF
TRBV9	many	TRBJ2-3	-	TGTGCCAGCAGCGTAGGAGGGGGAGGCGATACGCAGTATTTT	CASSVGGGGDTQYF
TRBV2	many	TRBJ2-3	TRBD2	TGTGCCAGCAGTGCCCAAGGAGCGGGGCCCGATACGCAGTATTTT	CASSAQGAGPDTQYF
TRBV4-3	many	TRBJ1-1	-	TGCGCCAGCAGCCAGCAGGAGAATACTGAAGCTTTCTTT	CASSQQENTEAFF
TRBV5-6	many	TRBJ1-5	TRBD1	TGTGCCAGCAGCCGTCGGACAGGTTCAAATCAGCCCCAGCATTTT	CASSRRTGSNQPQHF
TRBV6-1	-	TRBJ1-1	-	TGTGCCAGCAGTGAGGGGGTGAACACTGAATCTTTCTTT	CASSEGVNTESFF
TRBV20-1	-	TRBJ2-1	-	TGCAGTGCTAGTGGTGACCCGGCCTACAATGAGCAGTTCTTC	CSASGDPAYNEQFF
TRBV29-1	many	TRBJ1-2	-	TGCGCAGGATCCAATCAGGGACTTGGAGGCTACACCTTC	CAGSNQGLGGYTF
TRBV6-1	many	TRBJ1-2	-	TGTGCCAGCAGTCCCCCAAAAGGAGCCGGCTACACCTTC	CASSPPKGAGYTF
TRBV5-1	-	TRBJ2-7	TRBD1	TGCGCCAGCAGCCCCGACAGGGCAAGCTCCTACGAGCAGTACTTC	CASSPDRASSYEQYF
TRBV7-2	-	TRBJ2-5	-	TGTGCCAGCAGCTTATTTGGCTCCCAAGAGACCCAGTACTTC	CASSLFGSQETQYF
TRBV21-1	many	TRBJ1-1	-	TGTGCCAGCAGCAAACTGAAAAAAGACAGAGAGAACACTGAAGCTTTCTTT	CASSKLKKDRENTEAFF
TRBV15	-	TRBJ1-5	-	TGTGCCACCAGCAGAGATCCGGAAATAAACGAGGGACAGCCCCAGCATTTT	CATSRDPEINEGQPQHF
TRBV7-9	many	TRBJ2-7	TRBD1	TGTGCCAGCAGCTTAGCGTTTGGGACAGGGTCCCACGAGCAGTACTTC	CASSLAFGTGSHEQYF
TRBV28	many	TRBJ2-7	-	TGTGCCAGCAGTTTATGGCGCAGGCGGTCCTACGAGCAGTACTTC	CASSLWRRRSYEQYF
TRBV7-9	-	TRBJ1-1	-	TGTGCCAGCAGCCTACCGGGGACCACCGAAGCTTTCTTT	CASSLPGTTEAFF
TRBV7-2	many	TRBJ2-5	TRBD2	TGTGCCAGCAGCCCAGCGGGAGGGGGGGGAGAGACCCAGTACTTC	CASSPAGGGGETQYF